The rows below give T cell receptor beta chains drawn from one sample of a study of human CD8 memory T cell subsets. Reanalyzing the 5' RACE reads, TCRdb keeps one entry per CDR3 protein, without DNA. The sample features thousands of distinct CDR3 sequences, with less than 20% in its top ten. The material sequenced was CD8+ T cells from PBMCs. The source is a human donor in good health. Both conserved end residues are part of each CDR3. The listing skips clone size in some rows; elsewhere it reads once, few, many or a size class.

V gene: TRBV14; clone size: .; J gene: TRBJ1-1; CDR3 protein: CASSPSSGLLTEAFF
V gene: TRBV12-3/TRBV12-4; clone size: medium-sized; J gene: TRBJ2-1; CDR3 protein: CASSYSGVTDEQFF
V gene: TRBV20-1; clone size: .; J gene: TRBJ2-2; CDR3 protein: CSARDLRGASTGELFF
V gene: TRBV20-1; clone size: .; J gene: TRBJ1-1; CDR3 protein: CSADSGLVESRAFF
V gene: TRBV4-1; clone size: .; J gene: TRBJ2-5; CDR3 protein: CASSPAGGEETQYF
V gene: TRBV15; clone size: .; J gene: TRBJ1-1; CDR3 protein: CATSRDVQRNTEAFF
V gene: TRBV10-1; clone size: .; J gene: TRBJ2-1; CDR3 protein: CASSEFGTGYNEQFF
V gene: TRBV7-9; clone size: .; J gene: TRBJ1-1; CDR3 protein: CASNGGSNTEAFF
V gene: TRBV11-2; clone size: .; J gene: TRBJ1-4; CDR3 protein: CASSRHGDNEKLFF
V gene: TRBV7-3; clone size: .; J gene: TRBJ1-1; CDR3 protein: CASSLSGLNTEAFF
V gene: TRBV28; clone size: .; J gene: TRBJ1-5; CDR3 protein: CASSFRGISFNQPQHF
V gene: TRBV19; clone size: .; J gene: TRBJ2-1; CDR3 protein: CASIGRLDNEQFF
V gene: TRBV28; clone size: .; J gene: TRBJ2-1; CDR3 protein: CASSFGASEQFF
V gene: TRBV4-3; clone size: .; J gene: TRBJ2-5; CDR3 protein: CASSQAYVTSGISETQYF
V gene: TRBV7-6; clone size: .; J gene: TRBJ1-4; CDR3 protein: CASSLLLGTANEKLFF
V gene: TRBV19; clone size: medium-sized; J gene: TRBJ1-1; CDR3 protein: CASSLAAVAEAFF
V gene: TRBV7-3; clone size: .; J gene: TRBJ2-5; CDR3 protein: CASSFREETQYF
V gene: TRBV7-9; clone size: .; J gene: TRBJ1-1; CDR3 protein: CASSLAVGTNTEAFF
V gene: TRBV4-1; clone size: .; J gene: TRBJ2-1; CDR3 protein: CASSQIAGGSNEQFF
V gene: TRBV18; clone size: .; J gene: TRBJ2-5; CDR3 protein: CASSPTGRSKETQYF
V gene: TRBV7-9; clone size: .; J gene: TRBJ2-2; CDR3 protein: CASSWSQGSGSGELFF
V gene: TRBV4-1; clone size: medium-sized; J gene: TRBJ2-1; CDR3 protein: CASSQVSGGDNEQFF
V gene: TRBV7-9; clone size: .; J gene: TRBJ2-7; CDR3 protein: CASSGSGRAFNEQYF
V gene: TRBV6-5; clone size: .; J gene: TRBJ1-2; CDR3 protein: CASGQGLFYGYTF
V gene: TRBV28; clone size: medium-sized; J gene: TRBJ2-1; CDR3 protein: CASTGQGNEQFF
V gene: TRBV28; clone size: .; J gene: TRBJ2-2; CDR3 protein: CASSLGDRGLTGELFF
V gene: TRBV28; clone size: medium-sized; J gene: TRBJ1-6; CDR3 protein: CASNVAGSYNSPLHF
V gene: TRBV15; clone size: .; J gene: TRBJ2-3; CDR3 protein: CATSRVGVNTDTQYF
V gene: TRBV6-6; clone size: .; J gene: TRBJ1-2; CDR3 protein: CASSSRTGDYYGYTF
V gene: TRBV29-1; clone size: medium-sized; J gene: TRBJ2-5; CDR3 protein: CSAGTSKETQYF
V gene: TRBV3-1; clone size: .; J gene: TRBJ2-1; CDR3 protein: CASSQVGGAYNEQFF
V gene: TRBV20-1; clone size: medium-sized; J gene: TRBJ2-1; CDR3 protein: CSARAYDRDRGRDEQFF
V gene: TRBV7-7; clone size: .; J gene: TRBJ2-3; CDR3 protein: CASSYTQTDTQYF
V gene: TRBV29-1; clone size: medium-sized; J gene: TRBJ2-1; CDR3 protein: CSVTGLRYNEQFF
V gene: TRBV4-3; clone size: medium-sized; J gene: TRBJ1-6; CDR3 protein: CASSQVRGVGSPLHF
V gene: TRBV5-1; clone size: .; J gene: TRBJ2-3; CDR3 protein: CASSLDLGTSGENTDTQYF
V gene: TRBV10-3; clone size: .; J gene: TRBJ2-2; CDR3 protein: CAIGGLAGTGELFF
V gene: TRBV25-1; clone size: .; J gene: TRBJ2-7; CDR3 protein: CASSVVAYEQYF
V gene: TRBV7-8; clone size: medium-sized; J gene: TRBJ1-5; CDR3 protein: CASSSYRGLGQPQHF
V gene: TRBV15; clone size: .; J gene: TRBJ2-7; CDR3 protein: CATSPIQGGPYEQYF
V gene: TRBV12-3/TRBV12-4; clone size: .; J gene: TRBJ2-3; CDR3 protein: CASSFGTSPDTQYF
V gene: TRBV24-1; clone size: .; J gene: TRBJ2-1; CDR3 protein: CATSDLGLADPYNEQFF
V gene: TRBV20-1; clone size: .; J gene: TRBJ1-5; CDR3 protein: CSAIPSEGDSNQPQHF
V gene: TRBV7-9; clone size: .; J gene: TRBJ1-4; CDR3 protein: CASSSRDSNEKLFF
V gene: TRBV7-9; clone size: .; J gene: TRBJ1-2; CDR3 protein: CASSLVPGDYGYTF
V gene: TRBV19; clone size: .; J gene: TRBJ2-7; CDR3 protein: CASSIYSVGEQYF
V gene: TRBV7-3; clone size: medium-sized; J gene: TRBJ2-3; CDR3 protein: CASSQGTDTQYF
V gene: TRBV20-1; clone size: medium-sized; J gene: TRBJ2-7; CDR3 protein: CSAKGRGSSYEQYF
V gene: TRBV20-1; clone size: .; J gene: TRBJ1-2; CDR3 protein: CSAKDRAAYGYTF
V gene: TRBV11-2; clone size: .; J gene: TRBJ2-5; CDR3 protein: CASSLVFSEETQYF
V gene: TRBV7-9; clone size: .; J gene: TRBJ2-7; CDR3 protein: CASSPTPHEQYF